Presented here are 23 T cell receptor beta chains from one specimen sequenced in a study of CD8+CD57+ T cells in acquired aplastic anemia. Whoever was chosen for sequencing had shown CD8+CD57+ cell expansion by flow cytometry. According to the study, genomic DNA was the template for TCR beta VDJ and CDR3 profiling. TCRdb re-analysed the reads in MiXCR, keeping a single row per CDR3 protein. Of roughly 150,000 distinct CDR3 sequences listed, roughly half are singletons. Sequencing used sorted CD4+, CD8+, or CD8+CD57+ T cells (not recorded which) from PBMCs. The source is a human donor with aplastic anemia.

V usage is TRBV6-1 and J usage is TRBJ1-3; D is ambiguous. V gave up 5 bases and J gave up 0 bases, with 8 bases separating them. The CDR3 contains 14 residues. The germline gives CDR1 MNHNS, CDR2 SASEGT. The CDR3 loop reads CASSRTSSGNTIYF. CDR3 sequence (DNA): TGTGCCAGCAGTAGGACTAGCTCTGGAAACACCATATATTTT.

This clonotype was seen repeatedly, ten times or more. The chain combines TRBV6-6 with TRBJ1-2, with D hard to call. Trimming took 2 bases from V and 5 from J, leaving 12 bases between them. The CDR3 length is 14 residues. The germline V gene has CDR1 MNHNY and CDR2 SVGAGI (reference sequence). The CDR3 DNA follows: TGTGCCAGCAGTTACACCTCGGGGTTGTATGGCTACACCTTC. Translating gives CASSYTSGLYGYTF.

This clonotype was recorded many times. The chain has TRBV5-6 and TRBJ1-2; the D gene is possibly TRBD1 (6 bases). The CDR3 is made up of 15 amino acids. The germline gives CDR1 SGHDT, CDR2 YYEEEE. V lost 1 base and J lost 0, with 10 bases in between. Here the CDR3 DNA reads TGTGCCAGCAGCTTGAGGACAGCCCCTAACTATGGCTACACCTTC. Its translation is CASSLRTAPNYGYTF.

The J gene is TRBJ2-7, the V gene TRBV29-1; no clear D gene. Trimming took off 4 bases at V and 0 bases at J, with 10 bases between the two ends. The germline CDR1 and CDR2 sequences are SQVTM and ANQGSEA. This CDR3 has 13 residues. This CDR3 is CSVGSADSYEQYF. The DNA for the CDR3 is TGCAGCGTTGGCTCGGCGGACTCCTACGAGCAGTACTTC.

Remarks on this clonotype: One end of the junction is discordant with germline, which a read error may explain. This chain joins TRBV2 and TRBJ2-3; D is unclear. The CDR3 is 11 amino acids. Germline lookup yields CDR1 SNHLY and CDR2 FYNNEI. The CDR3 DNA sequence: TGTGCCACCAGTGTCCATGATGAGCAGTATTTT. This sequence encodes CATSVHDEQYF.

This clonotype was counted many times. This may be a read error, as it is one base from a much larger clone. The CDR3 does not close with the conserved phenylalanine or tryptophan, likely indicating a read error. CDR3 protein: CATSRWDRGYTGELFS. CDR3 in DNA: TGTGCCACCAGTCGGTGGGACAGGGGGTACACCGGGGAGCTGTTTTCT. The gene calls are TRBV15 and TRBJ2-2; 11 bases line up with TRBD1. Germline V gives CDR1 LNHNV, CDR2 YYDKDF (reference sequence). This CDR3 is built from 16 residues. V was clipped by 6 bases and J by 3 bases; unmatched bases: 6.

This clonotype was recorded many times. The J gene is TRBJ1-3, the V gene TRBV10-3, with D perhaps TRBD1 (5 bases). The germline CDR1 and CDR2 sequences are ENHRY and SYGVKD. The CDR3 contains 18 residues. V dropped 3 bases and J dropped 0 bases, with 18 bases sitting between them. The CDR3 DNA sequence: TGTGCCATCAGTGATGCAGGGAAGCCCGTACACTCTGGAAACACCATATATTTT. Residues: CAISDAGKPVHSGNTIYF.

This clonotype was counted at least ten times. The rearrangement links TRBV9 to TRBJ2-3, with D possibly being TRBD2 (5 bases). V lost 3 bases and J lost 6, with 17 bases in between. CDR3 length: 15 residues. Germline CDR1 and CDR2: SGDLS and YYNGEE. The CDR3 region is CASSDTRRSYDTQYF. The CDR3 DNA is TGTGCCAGCAGCGATACTAGACGGAGCTACGATACGCAGTATTTT.

This clonotype was seen many times. V is TRBV5-1 and J is TRBJ1-2; D is unresolved. CDR1 and CDR2 (germline): SGHRS, YFSETQ. The germline V and J ends were trimmed by 4 bases and 1 base, with 8 bases remaining between them. The CDR3 extends over 13 amino acids. This CDR3 is CASSQGINYGYTF. CDR3 sequence (DNA): TGCGCCAGCAGCCAAGGGATTAACTATGGCTACACCTTC.

Note on this clonotype: One base away lies a much larger clone, so this may be a sequencing read error. In nucleotides, the CDR3 is TGCAGTGCTAGAGCTGGTAGCGGGGTGCCAAACACCGGGGAGCTGTTTTTT. It yields the protein CSARAGSGVPNTGELFF. The V call is TRBV20-1, the J call TRBJ2-2; 8 nucleotides line up with TRBD2. CDR1 is DFQATT and CDR2 is SNEGSKA in the germline V gene (reference sequence). This CDR3 contains 17 residues. V lost 1 base, J lost 2 bases, and 9 bases stayed unmatched.

Of note for this clonotype: It may be a read error: a sequence one base away is much more abundant. This rearrangement joins TRBV4-1 to TRBJ2-1, with TRBD2 as a possible D gene (5 bases). Trimming took off 0 bases at V and 5 bases at J, with 20 bases between the two ends. CDR1 and CDR2 (germline): MGHRA, YSYEKL. This CDR3 is 18 amino acids long. Here the CDR3 DNA reads TGCGCCAGCAGCCAAGATGGGCCCCCGAGGGCTGTGAACAATGAGCAGTTCTTC. This encodes CASSQDGPPRAVNNEQFF.

The chain combines TRBV29-1 with TRBJ1-2; no reliable D call. Between the trimmed V and J ends, which lost 6 bases and 3 bases, there was a span of 11 bases. The CDR3 has 12 amino acids. CDR1 is SQVTM and CDR2 is ANQGSEA in the germline V gene. As DNA, the CDR3 is TGCAGCGTGGCCCCAGGTGACTATGGCTACACCTTC. Translating gives CSVAPGDYGYTF.

The chain carries TRBV29-1 and TRBJ1-6; 11 bases map to TRBD1. This CDR3 has 14 amino acids. V trimming: 4 bases; J trimming: 6 bases; junction bases outside the gene matches: 2. In germline, CDR1 is SQVTM, CDR2 ANQGSEA. The CDR3 bases are TGCAGCGTTGTTGGGACAGGGGGTAATTCACCCCTCCACTTT. Protein: CSVVGTGGNSPLHF.

In its sample, this clonotype was seen a few times. The chain has TRBV12-3 or TRBV12-4 and TRBJ2-1; D is undetermined. The CDR3 length is 12 residues. Trimming pared 3 bases from V and 4 bases from J, leaving 4 bases between. CDR3 DNA sequence: TGTGCCAGCAGTTTTAGGTACAATGAGCAGTTCTTC. It encodes CASSFRYNEQFF.

This clonotype was seen at least ten times. The V and J genes are TRBV6-9 and TRBJ1-2; 12 nucleotides align to TRBD1. Germline CDR1 and CDR2: MNHGY and SVAAGI. This CDR3 has 15 residues. V shed 1 base, J shed 7 bases, and the junction held 4 bases outside the gene matches. In DNA form, the CDR3 reads TGTGCCAGCAGTTATTGGAGGGACAGGGGGCCTGGCTACACCTTC. It specifies CASSYWRDRGPGYTF.

This clonotype has at least ten counts. The chain couples TRBV4-2 to TRBJ2-2; 7 bases align to TRBD1. This CDR3 contains 15 residues. Germline loops: CDR1 LGHNA, CDR2 YNFKEQ. V was clipped by 4 bases and J by 3 bases; unmatched bases: 5. CDR3 residues: CASSLIDRDTGELFF. CDR3 DNA: TGTGCCAGCAGCCTAATCGACAGGGACACCGGGGAGCTGTTTTTT.

At least ten counts were recorded for this clonotype. The rearrangement joins TRBV15 to TRBJ1-5, with 10 nucleotides matching TRBD1. V gave up 3 bases and J gave up 4 bases; unmatched junction bases: 3. The CDR3 sequence is 15 residues long. Germline loops: CDR1 LNHNV, CDR2 YYDKDF (reference sequence). The CDR3 here is CATSRDRGENQPQHF. CDR3 DNA: TGTGCCACCAGCAGGGACAGGGGGGAAAATCAGCCCCAGCATTTT.

V is TRBV20-1 and J is TRBJ2-2; D is unresolved. V was clipped by 5 bases and J by 2 bases, with 12 bases between them. Germline V lookup: CDR1 DFQATT, CDR2 SNEGSKA (reference sequence). The CDR3 is 14 amino acids. This CDR3 is CSALPLVNTGELFF. CDR3 sequence (DNA): TGCAGTGCTCTCCCACTCGTCAACACCGGGGAGCTGTTTTTT.

The chain couples TRBV19 to TRBJ2-1, with 7 positions matching TRBD1. CDR3 length: 13 amino acids. With 8 bases clipped from V and 6 bases from J, the junction kept 7 bases outside the gene matches. Germline V gives CDR1 LNHDA, CDR2 SQIVND (reference sequence). CDR3 bases: TGTGCCAGTCACAGGGGTTATAGCAATGAGCAGTTCTTC. Encoded protein: CASHRGYSNEQFF. The variable domain in full, with the rest retrieved from reference TRBV19 and TRBJ2-1, is DGGITQSPKYLFRKEGQNVTLSCEQNLNHDAMYWYRQDPGQGLRLIYYSQIVNDFQKGDIAEGYSVSREKKESFPLTVTSAQKNPTAFYLCASHRGYSNEQFFGPGTRLTVL.

The V and J genes are TRBV2 and TRBJ2-7, with 9 bases fitting TRBD1. Losses at the gene ends were 6 bases for V and 5 bases for J; bases not matched to a gene: 8. The germline V gene has CDR1 SNHLY and CDR2 FYNNEI. The CDR3 is 14 amino acids. For the CDR3, the DNA is TGTGCCAGCAGGCCGGGACAGGGTTCCCACGAGCAGTACTTC. Translated: CASRPGQGSHEQYF.

V is TRBV10-3 and J is TRBJ2-7; 12 bases agree with TRBD2. J gave up 9 bases and V 10 bases, and 10 bases lay outside the gene matches. Per the germline V gene, CDR1 is ENHRY and CDR2 is SYGVKD. The CDR3 runs 13 residues. The CDR3 region is CASETSGGTGQYF. The CDR3 bases are TGTGCCAGCGAGACTAGCGGGGGCACGGGGCAGTACTTC.

This clonotype has only a few counts. The V gene is TRBV7-9, the J gene TRBJ2-7, with D possibly TRBD2 on 5 matching bases. Trimming took off 4 bases at V and 1 base at J, with 14 bases between the two ends. Germline values: CDR1 SEHNR, CDR2 FQNEAQ (reference sequence). The CDR3 contains 15 residues. CDR3 residues: CASSSPRTGSYEQYF. CDR3 sequence (DNA): TGTGCCAGCAGCTCCCCCCGGACGGGATCCTACGAGCAGTACTTC. The whole variable domain, remainder taken from reference TRBV7-9 and TRBJ2-7, is DTGVSQNPRHKITKRGQNVTFRCDPISEHNRLYWYRQTLGQGPEFLTYFQNEAQLEKSRLLSDRFSAERPKGSFSTLEIQRTEQGDSAMYLCASSSPRTGSYEQYFGPGTRLTVT.

A note on this clonotype: Given a much more abundant clone one base away, this may be a read error. The V call is TRBV11-2, the J call TRBJ2-1; 11 bases fit TRBD2. Trimming took 4 bases from V and 2 from J; bases not matched to a gene: 4. Germline V gene sequence: CDR1 SGHAT, CDR2 FQNNGV. The CDR3 runs to 16 residues. As DNA, the CDR3 is TGTGCCAGCAGCTCCGCTAGCGGGGGGACCTACAATGAGCAGTTCTTC. Its translation is CASSSASGGTYNEQFF.